This entry concerns a single TCR beta chain. Using immunoSEQ multiplex PCR, the repertoire was profiled, and TCRdb retains in-frame clones only, with some absent. The profile shows 2.3 million or so clones, 93% of them singletons. The data belong to a study of shared clonotypes between healthy human individuals. The sequencing input was naive CD4+ T cells from PBMCs. The subset: CD45RA+ positively selected. The TCR sequence derives from a man aged 18 to 29 in good health. Some clones in this sample may be carry-over from other donors' samples.

CDR3 in DNA: TGTGCCTGGAGCGGTAATCGGGGGGCCGCTAATCAGCCCCAGCATTTT. Residues: CAWSGNRGAANQPQHF. The chain uses TRBV30 and TRBJ1-5; D possibly corresponds to TRBD1 (6 bases). There are 16 residues in the CDR3. Trimming removed 3 bases at V and 4 bases at J, with 19 bases between. Germline V gives CDR1 GTSNPN, CDR2 SVGIG (reference sequence). The whole variable domain, remainder taken from reference TRBV30 and TRBJ1-5, is SQTIHQWPATLVQPVGSPLSLECTVEGTSNPNLYWYRQAAGRGLQLLFYSVGIGQISSEVPQNLSASRPQDRQFILSSKKLLLSDSGFYLCAWSGNRGAANQPQHFGDGTRLSIL.